Following are 32 T cell receptor beta chains from one sample sequenced in a study of blood T cells in healthy people across ages. Primers used in a second PCR of about 6 to 11 cycles were a sample-barcoded 5' primer and a J-beta primer mix. MiXCR, applied by TCRdb to the 5' RACE reads, yields one record per CDR3 protein. This table holds about 640,000 distinct CDR3 sequences, roughly 31% found once. The sequencing input was blood. The receptor source for this set is a woman of 80 years or more in good health.

This clonotype has only a few counts. The DNA for the CDR3 is TGTGCCAGCAGCTTAGACGGGCCCGGGGCCTACGAGCAGTACTTC. Translated, it gives CASSLDGPGAYEQYF. The chain is built from TRBV11-3 and TRBJ2-7, with a tentative D call TRBD2 (5 bases). The ends were cut back, 0 bases at V and 2 bases at J, with 11 bases in the middle. CDR1 and CDR2 (germline): SGHNT, YENEEA. This CDR3 has 15 amino acids.

This clonotype was counted many times. The gene calls are TRBV5-1 and TRBJ2-5; a possible D gene is TRBD2 (5 bases). The V gene's germline CDR1 is SGHRS and CDR2 YFSETQ. The V and J ends lost 4 bases and 5 bases respectively, with 18 bases between them. The CDR3 loop spans 15 amino acids. The CDR3 reads CASSGAGAKAETQYF. The CDR3 coding sequence is TGCGCCAGCAGCGGCGCGGGTGCCAAGGCGGAGACCCAGTACTTC.

V usage is TRBV7-9 and J usage is TRBJ2-4, with TRBD2 as a possible D gene (5 bases). Germline V lookup: CDR1 SEHNR, CDR2 FQNEAQ (reference sequence). The CDR3 runs to 13 residues. V lost 1 base, J lost 9 bases, and 10 bases lay in between. The CDR3 reads CASSLGGFGIQYF. In nucleotides, the CDR3 is TGTGCCAGCAGCTTAGGAGGGTTCGGCATTCAGTACTTC.

This clonotype has only one observation. The rearrangement links TRBV20-1 to TRBJ2-1; 10 nucleotides agree with TRBD2. The CDR3 is made up of 15 amino acids. V was clipped by 5 bases and J by 8 bases; unmatched bases: 12. Germline CDR1 reads DFQATT; CDR2 reads SNEGSKA (reference sequence). The chain's CDR3 is CSAPRPLAGRDEQFF. The CDR3 region has the DNA TGCAGTGCTCCTAGGCCACTAGCGGGAAGGGATGAGCAGTTCTTC.

Comment on this clonotype: This could be a read error, since a much larger clone is one nucleotide away. The chain has TRBV28 and TRBJ2-5; a weak D match, TRBD1 (6 bases). Trimming took off 1 base at V and 11 bases at J, with 29 bases between the two ends. Germline values: CDR1 MDHEN, CDR2 SYDVKM. This CDR3 comprises 18 residues. Here the CDR3 DNA reads TGTGCCAGCAGTTTATATAGGGCAGGGGACCACCGGGCGAATGAGCAGTACTTC. Protein: CASSLYRAGDHRANEQYF.

This clonotype appeared a single time. The chain combines TRBV5-6 with TRBJ1-1; no definite D call. Germline CDR1 and CDR2: SGHDT and YYEEEE. V lost 0 bases and J lost 11, with 11 bases in between. The CDR3 runs to 12 residues. The CDR3 here is CASSLVASGAFF. CDR3 sequence (DNA): TGTGCCAGCAGCTTGGTTGCCAGTGGGGCTTTCTTT.

This clonotype was detected ten times or more. The CDR3 sequence: CASSFWDSRFSTDTQYF. CDR3 nucleotides: TGCGCCAGCAGCTTCTGGGACAGTCGTTTTAGCACAGATACGCAGTATTTT. V gene TRBV5-1 combines with J gene TRBJ2-3; 7 bases align to TRBD1. V shed 2 bases and J 0 bases; nucleotides not matched to a gene: 9. CDR1 SGHRS and CDR2 YFSETQ come from the germline V gene. CDR3 size: 17 residues.

This clonotype was seen repeatedly, ten times or more. The rearrangement uses TRBV5-6 and TRBJ1-1; a possible D gene is TRBD1 (6 bases). V was pared by 10 bases and J by 4 bases, with 17 bases between. CDR1 SGHDT and CDR2 YYEEEE come from the germline V gene. The CDR3 consists of 13 residues. The CDR3 coding sequence is TGTGCCTGGTACAGGGCCGGGGGCACTGAAGCTTTCTTT. Residues: CAWYRAGGTEAFF. The whole variable domain, filled in from reference TRBV5-6 and TRBJ1-1, reads DAGVTQSPTHLIKTRGQQVTLRCSPKSGHDTVSWYQQALGQGPQFIFQYYEEEERQRGNFPDRFSGHQFPNYSSELNVNALLLGDSALYLCAWYRAGGTEAFFGQGTRLTVV.

This chain joins TRBV29-1 and TRBJ1-5; the D gene is possibly TRBD1 (5 bases). With 4 bases removed from V and 11 bases from J, the gap between germline ends came to 15 bases. Germline V lookup: CDR1 SQVTM, CDR2 ANQGSEA. This CDR3 is 12 amino acids long. The CDR3 DNA reads as TGCAGCGTTGCTGTAGACCAGGGAACCCAGCATTTT. Protein: CSVAVDQGTQHF. Together with reference TRBV29-1 and TRBJ1-5, the CDR3 gives the full variable domain: SAVISQKPSRDICQRGTSLTIQCQVDSQVTMMFWYRQQPGQSLTLIATANQGSEATYESGFVIDKFPISRPNLTFSTLTVSNMSPEDSSIYLCSVAVDQGTQHFGDGTRLSIL.

As for this clonotype: Given a much more abundant clone one base away, this may be a read error. This chain joins TRBV6-5 and TRBJ2-5; a weak D match, TRBD2 (6 bases). The germline CDR1 and CDR2 sequences are MNHEY and SVGAGI. V dropped 2 bases and J dropped 11 bases, with 21 bases sitting between them. CDR3 length equals 15 residues. The DNA of the CDR3 is TGTGCCAGCAGTTACGATTGGGAGGTTCCCAATGAGCAGTACTTC. Encoded protein: CASSYDWEVPNEQYF.

This clonotype was detected only once. The genes are TRBV5-1 and TRBJ1-5, with D possibly being TRBD1 (5 bases). From germline, CDR1 is SGHRS and CDR2 YFSETQ. With 0 bases removed from V and 3 bases from J, the gap between germline ends came to 10 bases. The CDR3 runs to 15 residues. CDR3 in amino acids: CASSLEGLDNQPQHF. CDR3 DNA: TGCGCCAGCAGCTTGGAGGGGTTGGACAATCAGCCCCAGCATTTT.

This chain links TRBV4-3 with TRBJ1-5; the D gene is possibly TRBD1 (5 bases). CDR3 length equals 15 residues. The ends were cut back, 6 bases at V and 4 bases at J, with 16 bases in the middle. From germline, CDR1 is LGHNA and CDR2 YSLEER. In nucleotides, the CDR3 is TGCGCCAGCAGTCCGGGGGGGGTCCAGAATCAGCCCCAGCATTTT. Translation gives CASSPGGVQNQPQHF.

Notes on this clonotype: This could be a read error, since a much larger clone is one nucleotide away. The chain uses TRBV2 and TRBJ2-5; weak D call: TRBD2 (6 bases). The germline gives CDR1 SNHLY, CDR2 FYNNEI. V lost 6 bases and J 11 bases, leaving 19 bases between the germline ends. This CDR3 region has 13 residues. CDR3 residues: CASSMGLGNGQYF. The CDR3 nucleotides read TGTGCCAGCAGCATGGGACTTGGGAACGGGCAGTACTTC.

The V and J genes are TRBV6-5 and TRBJ1-6, with D unresolved. The CDR3 consists of 14 residues. Deletions cut 6 bases from V and 4 bases from J, with 10 bases between. The germline gives CDR1 MNHEY, CDR2 SVGAGI. CDR3 coding DNA: TGTGCCAGCAGCCCCGGGGAGTATAATTCACCCCTCCACTTT. It specifies CASSPGEYNSPLHF.

This chain connects TRBV5-1 to TRBJ2-5, with 7 bases aligning to TRBD2. Germline V CDR1 and CDR2: SGHRS, YFSETQ. The J segment lost 2 bases and the V segment lost 5 bases, leaving 6 bases of the junction unmatched. This CDR3 is built from 14 residues. In DNA form, the CDR3 reads TGCGCCAGCAGGATAGTGGGGGGGCAAGAGACCCAGTACTTC. It translates to CASRIVGGQETQYF.

V and J are TRBV5-1 and TRBJ2-4; D gene ambiguous. The CDR3 covers 17 residues. Germline values: CDR1 SGHRS, CDR2 YFSETQ. V shed 4 bases and J shed 0 bases, with 17 bases lying between them. The CDR3 protein is CASSPQPEQLAKNIQYF. The DNA of the CDR3 is TGCGCCAGCAGCCCGCAGCCGGAGCAACTAGCCAAAAACATTCAGTACTTC.

V and J are TRBV6-1 and TRBJ2-4; tentative D call: TRBD1 (6 bases). The germline V gene has CDR1 MNHNS and CDR2 SASEGT. The CDR3 covers 13 residues. V lost 3 bases and J lost 6, with 9 bases in between. The DNA of the CDR3 is TGTGCCAGCAGTGAGATGGGGGCAAACATTCAGTACTTC. Encoded protein: CASSEMGANIQYF.

The chain joins TRBV12-3 or TRBV12-4 to TRBJ2-2, with D maybe TRBD1 (6 bases). V was cut by 6 bases and J by 1 base, with 15 bases left in between. This CDR3 contains 16 residues. The CDR3 DNA reads TGTGCCAGCAGAAGTTACAGGGACATGAACACCGGGGAGCTGTTTTTT. It yields the protein CASRSYRDMNTGELFF.

This clonotype was found a few times. A read error may explain this, as a much larger clone is one base away. The V call is TRBV24-1, the J call TRBJ2-3; D is possibly TRBD1 (5 bases). Germline CDR1 reads KGHDR; CDR2 reads SFDVKD. This CDR3 spans 14 amino acids. CDR3 region: CATGDRSLGDTQYF. The CDR3 DNA is TGTGCCACCGGTGACAGATCCCTCGGGGATACGCAGTATTTT.

This clonotype was observed at least ten times. This sequence joins TRBV12-3 or TRBV12-4 and TRBJ2-1; no definite D call. Trimming removed 6 bases from V and 0 bases from J, with 9 bases in between. The CDR3 is made up of 14 amino acids. CDR3 loop: CASSPSSSYNEQFF. CDR3 nucleotide sequence: TGTGCCAGCAGCCCTTCGAGCTCCTACAATGAGCAGTTCTTC.

About this clonotype: Being one base from a much bigger clone, this may be a read error. The chain joins TRBV20-1 to TRBJ2-3; 8 nucleotides line up with TRBD2. Germline CDR1 is DFQATT and CDR2 is SNEGSKA (reference sequence). The CDR3 totals 15 residues. The V and J ends lost 3 bases and 3 bases, in that order; junction bases with no gene match: 8. This chain's CDR3 is CSASFVGGVTDTQYF. CDR3 in DNA: TGCAGTGCTAGCTTTGTCGGGGGGGTGACAGATACGCAGTATTTT.

This clonotype has only a few counts. The junction differs from germline at one of its ends, possibly a read error. In DNA form, the CDR3 reads TGTGCCGGCAGCTCCAGGGGCAGGGATGGAAACACCATATATTTT. It yields the protein CAGSSRGRDGNTIYF. V and J are TRBV5-5 and TRBJ1-3, with D possibly being TRBD1 (6 bases). From germline, CDR1 is SGHKS and CDR2 YYEKEE (reference sequence). The CDR3 loop spans 15 amino acids.

This clonotype was seen repeatedly, ten times or more. The rearrangement links TRBV5-5 to TRBJ1-2; D gene ambiguous. V lost 0 bases, J lost 1 base, and 13 bases lay in between. This CDR3 spans 16 amino acids. Germline values: CDR1 SGHKS, CDR2 YYEKEE (reference sequence). The CDR3: CASSLEGGRSNYGYTF. CDR3 DNA: TGTGCCAGCAGCTTGGAGGGAGGAAGGAGTAACTATGGCTACACCTTC.

The chain uses TRBV20-1 and TRBJ1-1, with a weak D call TRBD1 (5 bases). The germline gives CDR1 DFQATT, CDR2 SNEGSKA (reference sequence). This CDR3 is built from 13 residues. V was pared by 6 bases and J by 0 bases, with 11 bases between. The CDR3 sequence: CSAARDLNTEAFF. The CDR3 DNA reads as TGCAGTGCAGCCAGGGATCTGAACACTGAAGCTTTCTTT.

About this clonotype itself: Compared with germline, one end of the junction differs, possibly owing to a read error. The rearrangement joins TRBV15 to TRBJ1-5, with 8 bases lining up with TRBD1. The CDR3 has 15 residues. The germline V gene encodes CDR1 LNHNV and CDR2 YYDKDF (reference sequence). The CDR3 nucleotides read TGTGCCACCAGCAGAGGGACAGGGCAAAATCAGCCCCGGCATTTT. Its protein is CATSRGTGQNQPRHF.

J is TRBJ2-5 and V is TRBV7-2; TRBD2 agrees at 8 bases. Trimming at V came to 5 bases and at J to 1 base, leaving 6 bases not matched to a gene. The CDR3 runs 15 residues. Germline V lookup: CDR1 SGHTA, CDR2 FQGNSA. CDR3: CASSQSGGLQETQYF. Written as DNA, the CDR3 is TGTGCCAGCAGCCAGAGCGGGGGCCTCCAAGAGACCCAGTACTTC.

This clonotype was counted at least ten times. The rearrangement links TRBV7-9 to TRBJ2-5, with TRBD2 matching over 15 bases. Germline assignment: CDR1 SEHNR and CDR2 FQNEAQ (reference sequence). The CDR3 loop spans 16 amino acids. J was trimmed by 1 base and V by 6 bases; bases with no gene match: 3. CDR3 DNA: TGTGCCAGCAGGGGACTAGCGGGGGGAACCCAAGAGACCCAGTACTTC. The encoded protein is CASRGLAGGTQETQYF.

This clonotype was seen ten or more times. This chain connects TRBV6-5 to TRBJ2-5; TRBD1 might be the D (6 bases). Germline V gene sequence: CDR1 MNHEY, CDR2 SVGAGI. V was cut by 1 base and J by 2 bases, with 11 bases left in between. The CDR3 covers 15 residues. CDR3 coding DNA: TGTGCCAGCAGTTACTTTGGACAGCTACAAGAGACCCAGTACTTC. Translation: CASSYFGQLQETQYF.

This clonotype came up a few times. The chain couples TRBV4-1 to TRBJ2-7; 9 positions match TRBD1. Germline-derived CDR1 and CDR2 are MGHRA and YSYEKL. With V trimmed by 0 bases and J by 2 bases, 5 bases remained unmatched. This CDR3 contains 16 residues. The DNA for the CDR3 is TGCGCCAGCAGCCAAGAAGGGGGGACAGGGACCTACGAGCAGTACTTC. Protein: CASSQEGGTGTYEQYF.

This clonotype was detected many times. J is TRBJ1-2 and V is TRBV7-2; 9 bases match TRBD1. The CDR3 covers 15 residues. Germline V gene data show CDR1 as SGHTA and CDR2 as FQGNSA. The junction had 10 bases not matched to a gene; V was cut back by 5 bases and J by 6 bases. The CDR3 here is CASSPRRDREDGYTF. CDR3 bases: TGTGCCAGCAGCCCGCGCCGGGACAGGGAGGATGGCTACACCTTC.

This clonotype was seen at least ten times. The chain has TRBV4-2 and TRBJ1-2; D possibly corresponds to TRBD1 (5 bases). Germline V gives CDR1 LGHNA, CDR2 YNFKEQ. The V end was cut by 4 bases, the J end by 6 bases, with 21 bases between. The CDR3 covers 16 residues. CDR3 sequence reads: CASSRSPGTTTDGYTF. CDR3 DNA: TGTGCCAGCAGCCGCTCCCCCGGGACGACTACCGATGGCTACACCTTC.

Regarding this clonotype: A much larger clone differs by one base, so this may be a read error. The rearrangement links TRBV9 to TRBJ1-2; TRBD1 might be the D (6 bases). Trimming removed 3 bases from V and 8 bases from J, with 29 bases in between. The CDR3 loop spans 18 amino acids. Germline-derived CDR1 and CDR2 are SGDLS and YYNGEE. The CDR3 loop reads CASSGQAPGPGSIWGYTF. The DNA of the CDR3 is TGTGCCAGCAGCGGACAGGCACCGGGACCGGGCTCGATTTGGGGCTACACCTTC.